This entry lists 5 T cell receptor beta chains sequenced from one sample in a study of blood T cell repertoires in COVID-19. Measured with immunoSEQ multiplex PCR; TCRdb has only the in-frame clones, and not every one. The data show about 120,000 clones, approximately 90% seen once. Sequencing was done on a sample of peripheral blood. These TCRs come from a human donor with acute or convalescent COVID-19. The donor label of this sample is uncertain.

V gene TRBV3-1 (or the pseudogene TRBV3-2) combines with J gene TRBJ2-2; a weak D match, TRBD1 (6 bases). CDR1 is LGHDT and CDR2 is YNNKEL in the germline V gene (reference sequence). The CDR3 consists of 16 residues. With 4 bases removed from V and 6 bases from J, the gap between germline ends came to 18 bases. The CDR3: CASSLDRRGYAGELFF. The CDR3 DNA is TGTGCCAGCAGCCTCGACAGGCGAGGGTACGCCGGGGAGCTGTTTTTT.

The gene calls are TRBV5-1 and TRBJ2-5; D is uncertain. The CDR3 totals 13 residues. Trimming stripped 4 bases from V and 4 bases from J, with 11 bases between. Per germline, CDR1 SGHRS and CDR2 YFSETQ. The CDR3 sequence is CASSRTRRETQYF. Here the CDR3 DNA reads TGCGCCAGCAGCAGAACTCGAAGAGAGACCCAGTACTTC.

V is TRBV27 and J is TRBJ1-3; D may be TRBD1 (5 bases). Germline V gene data show CDR1 as MNHEY and CDR2 as SMNVEV (reference sequence). The CDR3 contains 15 residues. The germline V and J ends were trimmed by 5 bases and 5 bases, with 16 bases remaining between them. CDR3 region: CASSPSGTLRNTIYF. CDR3 coding DNA: TGTGCCAGCAGTCCTTCAGGGACTCTAAGAAACACCATATATTTT.

The genes are TRBV3-1 (or the pseudogene TRBV3-2) and TRBJ2-3, with TRBD1 as a possible D gene (6 bases). The CDR3 spans 15 residues. Germline V lookup: CDR1 LGHDT, CDR2 YNNKEL (reference sequence). Trimming removed 1 base from V and 3 bases from J, with 11 bases in between. CDR3 nucleotide sequence: TGTGCCAGCAGCCAAGGTAACAGGGAAACAGATACGCAGTATTTT. Residues: CASSQGNRETDTQYF.

The rearrangement joins TRBV7-9 to TRBJ2-3; TRBD2 matches at 8 bases. Germline V lookup: CDR1 SEHNR, CDR2 FQNEAQ (reference sequence). V lost 5 bases and J lost 1; bases outside the gene matches: 11. The CDR3 consists of 17 residues. CDR3 in amino acids: CASSLLSGSHGTDTQYF. The CDR3 DNA reads TGTGCCAGCAGCCTATTAAGCGGGAGCCACGGCACAGATACGCAGTATTTT.